This T cell receptor (beta chain) originates from a study of T-cell reconstitution after alpha-beta-depleted transplantation in children. Preparation of the TCRbeta library involved a method that used unique molecular identifiers. TCRdb redid the calling of the PCR reads with MiXCR, one entry per CDR3 protein. The sample holds about 360,000 distinct CDR3 sequences; roughly 15% are singletons and the top ten take 3.5% to 4.5%. The sequence derives from a human donor who donated a stem cell graft to a child with Fanconi anemia. Sequenced material: PBMCs, taken from the stem cell graft.

The CDR3 DNA sequence: TGTGCCAGCAGTGACTCAGGGACACATGACAATGAGCAGTTCTTC. Its translation: CASSDSGTHDNEQFF. V usage is TRBV6-4 and J usage is TRBJ2-1; a possible D gene is TRBD1 (6 bases). CDR3 length: 15 amino acids. The V end lost 0 bases, the J end lost 5 bases, and 11 bases lay between the germline ends. CDR1 is MRHNA, CDR2 SNTAGT, per germline.